Listed below are T cell receptor beta chains from one sample, sequenced in a study of blood T cell repertoires in COVID-19. TCRdb keeps only in-frame clones here, not all; method: immunoSEQ multiplex PCR. The repertoire holds under 300,000 clones, around 87% seen once, with about 6% in the top ten. The source material was PBMCs or T cells enriched from blood (not recorded which). These TCRs come from a woman in her twenties or thirties with acute COVID-19. CDR3s leave out the opening cysteine and the closing phenylalanine or tryptophan. Not all rows give a size; the values are once, few, many and, for expanded clones, a class.

>.|TRBV15
ATSRGQGGTGELF
>.|TRBV21-1
ASSRGGCPYEQY
>.|TRBV6-5
ASSYSTLHQETQY
>.|TRBV10-3
AIAEGLAGGNEQF
>.|TRBV18
ASSPTGTRQETQY
>.|TRBV5-1
ASNAQPGSGNTIY
>once|TRBV6-1
ASSEAVAGADEQF
>few|TRBV9
ASSATPGLVGDEQY
>.|TRBV6-1
ASSDSGRAPEQY
>.|TRBV25-1
ASSVSAGSEQF
>.|TRBV6-5
ASSPWAGGPYEQY
>once|TRBV19
ASSPQVYETRPNSYGYT
>.|TRBV5-1
ASSLEGTGKLGYT
>.|TRBV19
ASSHHPGKETQY
>.|TRBV3-1/TRBV3-2
ASSEGQENSPLH
>once|TRBV5-5
ASSLAWRSDSPLH
>.|TRBV6-5
ASSTGDSIEKLF
>.|TRBV7-8
ASSLALERISYNEQF